The 7 T cell receptor beta chains below all came from one sample that was sequenced in a study of T cells in localized non-small cell lung cancer. The repertoire was sequenced with immunoSEQ multiplex PCR; TCRdb's copy has only in-frame clones and lacks some. The profile shows thousands of clones, about 30% of them singletons. The sample here was lung tumor tissue, taken before any cancer treatment. All receptors derive from a woman between 40 and 69 years old with stage II squamous cell lung carcinoma.

This clone was counted only a few times. For the CDR3, the DNA is TGTGCCAGCAGGCTCGGGGGGACAGGGTCCTACGAGCAGTACTTC. Translation: CASRLGGTGSYEQYF. The J gene is TRBJ2-7, the V gene TRBV6-8; 9 nucleotides align to TRBD1. The trim removed 6 bases at V and 1 base at J, leaving 7 bases unmatched. From germline, CDR1 is MNHGY and CDR2 SAAAGT. The CDR3 covers 15 residues.

The V call is TRBV19, the J call TRBJ1-5; 9 bases map to TRBD1. V lost 4 bases to trimming and J lost 5 bases; unmatched junction nucleotides: 9. The length of the CDR3 is 16 residues. Per germline, CDR1 LNHDA and CDR2 SQIVND (reference sequence). CDR3 residues: CASSNRGQGNYQPQHF. The CDR3 coding sequence is TGTGCCAGTAGTAACCGGGGACAGGGAAACTATCAGCCCCAGCATTTT.

This clone is large within its sample. The genes are TRBV28 and TRBJ1-2; no firm D call. V dropped 3 bases and J dropped 4 bases, with 18 bases sitting between them. Germline V lookup: CDR1 MDHEN, CDR2 SYDVKM. The CDR3 contains 16 residues. The CDR3 sequence is CASSFSPAGELYGYTF. In nucleotides, the CDR3 is TGTGCCAGCAGTTTTTCGCCCGCCGGCGAACTCTATGGCTACACCTTC.

This chain links TRBV6-8 with TRBJ1-5; D gene uncertain. CDR1 is MNHGY and CDR2 is SAAAGT in the germline V gene. CDR3 length: 12 residues. Between the trimmed V and J ends, which lost 0 bases and 9 bases, there was a span of 6 bases. The CDR3 bases are TGTGCCAGCAGTTACTCGCAATTGCCCCAGCATTTT. This gives the protein CASSYSQLPQHF.

The chain is built from TRBV29-1 and TRBJ2-1, with TRBD2 matching 7 bases. CDR1 and CDR2 (germline): SQVTM, ANQGSEA. V dropped 3 bases and J dropped 0; count of bases not matched to a gene: 8. The CDR3 is 16 amino acids. This chain's CDR3 is CSVDGWRESSYNEQFF. CDR3 sequence (DNA): TGCAGCGTTGATGGGTGGCGGGAGAGCTCCTACAATGAGCAGTTCTTC.

The CDR3 region is CASSRLTQGNTEAFF. The DNA of the CDR3 is TGTGCCAGCAGCCGGTTAACACAGGGGAACACTGAAGCTTTCTTT. This chain connects TRBV14 to TRBJ1-1, with D possibly being TRBD1 (6 bases). Between the trimmed V and J ends, which lost 4 bases and 1 base, there was a span of 13 bases. The CDR3 covers 15 residues. Germline lookup yields CDR1 SGHDN and CDR2 FVKESK.

The chain uses TRBV6-1 and TRBJ2-7; D unclear. This CDR3 region has 12 residues. V was pared by 0 bases and J by 4 bases, with 4 bases between. Germline CDR1 MNHNS, CDR2 SASEGT. This chain's CDR3 is CASSEAGYEQYF. DNA of the CDR3: TGTGCCAGCAGTGAAGCAGGATACGAGCAGTACTTC.